The present TCR beta chain was sequenced within a study of kidney transplant recipient with SARS-CoV-2 infection. This CDR3 comprises 17 residues. CDR1 and CDR2 from the germline V gene are MNHGY and SVAAGI. Trimming shortened V by 5 bases and J by 4 bases, and 23 bases separated the two germline ends. TCRdb re-called the reads with MiXCR, one entry per CDR3 protein. The sample lists roughly 230,000 distinct CDR3 sequences; more than 25% were seen once. This chain joins TRBV6-9 and TRBJ1-2; no firm D call. Material: a blood sample, obtained at baseline and on roughly day 110 from a kidney transplant recipient. The clonotype was recovered from a male patient between 25 and 39 years old who had COVID-19 and was a kidney transplant recipient. A share of the T cells may be of graft donor origin. The CDR3 sequence: CASSKKEPYGKTYGYTF. The DNA of the CDR3 is TGTGCCAGCAGTAAAAAAGAGCCTTACGGAAAGACCTATGGCTACACCTTC.